Listed below are T cell receptor beta chains from one sample, sequenced in a study of blood T cells in healthy people across ages. In TCRdb, the 5' RACE reads were re-called with MiXCR into one record per CDR3 protein. The data show just over 1 million distinct CDR3 sequences, 40% to 55% seen once. Sequencing was done on a sample of blood. The receptor set was obtained from an older woman in good health. Both conserved end residues are trimmed from each CDR3. Each record gives: CDR3 protein, J gene, V gene.

CDR3aa: ASSLGLASGELF
j_gene: TRBJ2-2
v_gene: TRBV11-3

CDR3aa: SASALGGARQY
j_gene: TRBJ2-3
v_gene: TRBV20-1

CDR3aa: SALGRANQPQH
j_gene: TRBJ1-5
v_gene: TRBV20-1

CDR3aa: ASTRLAVKFTDTQY
j_gene: TRBJ2-3
v_gene: TRBV5-1

CDR3aa: SATPGQGFSGRAPDTQY
j_gene: TRBJ2-3
v_gene: TRBV20-1

CDR3aa: SASASGRFTQY
j_gene: TRBJ2-3
v_gene: TRBV20-1

CDR3aa: ASSPFAAGELF
j_gene: TRBJ2-2
v_gene: TRBV4-2

CDR3aa: ASSQTSPDTQY
j_gene: TRBJ2-3
v_gene: TRBV28

CDR3aa: AISGEAKGETQY
j_gene: TRBJ2-5
v_gene: TRBV10-3

CDR3aa: ASSVATGQGGQETQY
j_gene: TRBJ2-5
v_gene: TRBV9

CDR3aa: SARVGRTGGYEQY
j_gene: TRBJ2-7
v_gene: TRBV20-1

CDR3aa: ASSLPSGDTQY
j_gene: TRBJ2-3
v_gene: TRBV5-4

CDR3aa: ASSQHYEQY
j_gene: TRBJ2-7
v_gene: TRBV6-2/TRBV6-3

CDR3aa: ASSLPRGRPSYEQY
j_gene: TRBJ2-7
v_gene: TRBV28

CDR3aa: ASSVLAGGTGANVLT
j_gene: TRBJ2-6
v_gene: TRBV9

CDR3aa: ASSLGQGDKDGYT
j_gene: TRBJ1-2
v_gene: TRBV5-1

CDR3aa: ASSCIGGTDTQY
j_gene: TRBJ2-3
v_gene: TRBV12-3/TRBV12-4

CDR3aa: ASSDLGGGAYEQY
j_gene: TRBJ2-7
v_gene: TRBV3-1

CDR3aa: ATREGTASEQY
j_gene: TRBJ2-7
v_gene: TRBV15

CDR3aa: ASSPRGSGSLNEQF
j_gene: TRBJ2-1
v_gene: TRBV27

CDR3aa: ASEGGNSNQPQH
j_gene: TRBJ1-5
v_gene: TRBV6-1

CDR3aa: ASSEAPRQGDVPAPKETQY
j_gene: .
v_gene: TRBV2

CDR3aa: AIRAGNNQPQH
j_gene: TRBJ1-5
v_gene: TRBV10-3

CDR3aa: ASSQTLRAETQY
j_gene: TRBJ2-5
v_gene: TRBV5-6

CDR3aa: ASSPLAGNSYEQY
j_gene: TRBJ2-7
v_gene: TRBV2

CDR3aa: ASSLAGTPMTQY
j_gene: TRBJ2-5
v_gene: TRBV11-2

CDR3aa: ATSGLNRDRGYEQY
j_gene: TRBJ2-7
v_gene: TRBV15

CDR3aa: ASNLRAGKTEAF
j_gene: TRBJ1-1
v_gene: TRBV12-3/TRBV12-4

CDR3aa: ASSREYSSTDTQY
j_gene: TRBJ2-3
v_gene: TRBV11-2

CDR3aa: ALQNGTGTGYT
j_gene: TRBJ1-2
v_gene: TRBV10-3

CDR3aa: APHRGTSGRFYNEQF
j_gene: TRBJ2-1
v_gene: TRBV24-1

CDR3aa: ASSEGDRRYEQY
j_gene: TRBJ2-7
v_gene: TRBV2

CDR3aa: ASSLEALGRTGELF
j_gene: TRBJ2-2
v_gene: TRBV27

CDR3aa: ASRTGVAKNIQY
j_gene: TRBJ2-4
v_gene: TRBV6-2/TRBV6-3

CDR3aa: ASSLSRAGGASNIQY
j_gene: TRBJ2-4
v_gene: TRBV12-3/TRBV12-4

CDR3aa: ASSQGYRGQKEKLF
j_gene: TRBJ1-4
v_gene: TRBV4-2